The present T cell receptor beta chain was sequenced within a study of T cells in Graves' hyperthyroidism and ophthalmopathy (dated by TCRdb to about 2019). Concerning the study at large: Peripheral blood was sampled at the time of initial diagnosis, prior to any treatment. The 90 to 100 discovery patients were randomly divided into training and test sets at a 7:3 ratio. The study also compared thyroid tissue and blood T-cell repertoires from 5 to 7 Graves' hyperthyroidism patients. Whether ophthalmopathy could be predicted prospectively was tested in an independent validation cohort made up of roughly 20 hyperthyroidism patients plus 17 patients who later progressed to ophthalmopathy. To identify distinguishing TCR V-J signatures, a discovery cohort of around 98 patients was used, comprising 40 to 45 with Graves' ophthalmopathy and around 60 with stable Graves' hyperthyroidism. According to the paper, TCR Vbeta CDR3 sequencing was carried out on some 140 peripheral blood samples, which came from 40 to 45 ophthalmopathy, about 75 hyperthyroidism and roughly 17 progressor patients. Once sampling was done, hyperthyroidism patients were given methimazole at a starting dose of 30 mg daily, whereas ophthalmopathy patients were given high-dose intravenous methylprednisolone.

The hyperthyroidism patients were between 18 and 65 years old and newly diagnosed, with a disease duration of less than 2 months. Exclusion was applied to patients with uncontrolled infections, other autoimmune diseases, pregnancy or lactation. Diagnoses relied on clinical symptoms, serum thyroxine and TRAb, thyroid ultrasound and orbital computed tomography. Blood from progressor patients was drawn when they were first diagnosed with hyperthyroidism, before any ophthalmopathy symptoms appeared. Ficoll-Paque density gradient centrifugation was used to isolate PBMCs from around 10 ml of fresh peripheral blood. Progressor patients were initially diagnosed with Graves' hyperthyroidism and developed ophthalmopathy during follow-up. Trizol reagent was used to extract total RNA, and RNA quality was then checked on an Agilent 2100 Bioanalyzer. The TCR beta CDR3 regions were amplified from RNA transcripts. The first round of RT-PCR for the TCR CDR3 was performed with the HTBI primer set and the Qiagen OneStep RT-PCR kit. Libraries were constructed in a second round of multiplex PCR, after which size selection and purification were carried out. The libraries were sequenced on an Illumina HiSeq2000 using paired-end 100 bp reads. The original methods were these. Raw data were processed with SOAPnuke, discarding reads with adapters, uncalled bases, mean Phred below 15, or no exact constant-primer or identifier match. COPE v1.2.5 was used to merge the high-quality paired reads, and each unique nucleotide sequence was defined as a clonotype. MiTCR v1.1 was used to align clonotypes to the IMGT TRBV, TRBD and TRBJ reference segments. The analysis included only V-J combinations with a frequency above 0.0001, which together covered roughly 99% of the repertoires. A TCS score was defined as the ratio between F50 (clonal expansion) and ExV (chaos), using BLOSUM62-based TCRdist between CDR3 peptides within each V-J. Welch's t-statistics and random forest reduced around 520 V-J features to about 12, which were used in a naive Bayes classifier (R e1071). TCRdb redid the processing of the public reads, applying fastp at Q25 and MiXCR, and retained in-frame beta chains. Entries are consolidated by CDR3 protein sequence, retaining the most common genes and DNA. These V and J calls derive from TCRdb rather than the authors' analysis. The sample has about 720,000 distinct CDR3 sequences on record, roughly 20% of them singletons. Clones ranked in the top ten supply over 15% of the sample.

General findings and caveats noted by the study authors: Most expanded thyroid clonotypes (frequency above 0.001) were also found in blood, which suggests that blood repertoires may mirror thyroid immune responses. During validation, the model predicted progression to ophthalmopathy a median of approximately six months ahead of onset, with roughly 65% sensitivity and roughly 72% specificity. In cross-validation, a model built on a 13 V-J signature told ophthalmopathy apart from stable hyperthyroidism with approximately 90% sensitivity and about 81% specificity, and in testing the same model reached 80%/75%. Sample size was not statistically predetermined, and blinding of investigators to group allocation was not performed.

CDR1 and CDR2, looked up from the germline V gene, are SGHAT and FQNNGV. Germline trimming amounts to 6 bases on V and 7 bases on J, with 9 as the count of junction bases outside the gene matches. The CDR3 spans 14 residues, from the cysteine through the phenylalanine. Only the CDR3 DNA is retained, 42 bases long and in frame from the first base. The sample holds many counts of this clonotype. Its antigen specificity is not known. No much larger clone exists at a distance of one base, and base qualities are not known. Sequences were obtained from blood. The source is a woman aged 45-65 years with Graves' hyperthyroidism that later progressed to Graves' ophthalmopathy. The chain joins TRBV11-2 to TRBJ2-3, with 8 middle bases fitting TRBD2. The CDR3 is CASSLGGGSNTQYF. The sequence in DNA is TGTGCCAGCAGTCTCGGGGGGGGATCTAATACGCAGTATTTT.